The clone carrying this T cell receptor (beta chain) occurred a few times. Antigen: not known. This CDR3 contains 20 residues. Germline-derived CDR1 and CDR2 are LGHDT and YNNKEL (reference sequence). V shed 4 bases, J shed 4 bases, and the junction held 18 bases outside the gene matches. RNA transcripts served as the template for amplifying TCR beta CDR3 regions. The HTBI primer set served for first-round RT-PCR of the TCR CDR3. TCRdb called the multiplex PCR reads again in MiXCR, with one record for every CDR3 protein. The sample shows about 590,000 distinct CDR3 sequences, approximately 15% of them seen only once. Active moderate-to-severe ophthalmopathy, Clinical Activity Score at least 3, NOSPECS at least 4, under 3 months' duration. An approximately 9.4 ml volume of fresh peripheral blood provided the PBMCs. The sample comes from a study of T cells in Graves' hyperthyroidism and ophthalmopathy.

Findings and limits, study-wide: Ophthalmopathy stood apart from stable hyperthyroidism in a 13 V-J model. Ophthalmopathy was identified by the model a median about 6.4 months ahead of onset.

This receptor was obtained from a woman younger than 35 with Graves' ophthalmopathy. The sample was blood. This chain joins TRBV3-1 and TRBJ2-2; 10 bases align to TRBD2. CDR3 DNA: TGTGCCAGCAGCCCCGTAGGAGCGGGAGGGCCTAGAGGGGGCACCGGGGAGCTGTTTTTT. Translation: CASSPVGAGGPRGGTGELFF.